This TCR beta chain appears in the sequencing data of a study of cytomegalovirus exposure and HLA in healthy donors. Background on the study: Of 350 to 400 genotyped donors, around 80% grouped in the Caucasian-associated ancestry cluster. Study-wide results and caveats: When analyzed later, a missense DCLRE1C variant was found to be linked to TCR beta V- and J-gene trimming. The authors judged a highly shared variant cluster likely a sequencing artifact.

V was shortened by 4 bases and J by 1 base, with 7 bases between the two germline ends. Germline CDR1 SGHVS, CDR2 FQNEAQ. This CDR3 is 13 amino acids long. Amplification used 60 Vbeta primers and 13 Jbeta primers. Profiling relied on immunoSEQ multiplex PCR, and the TCRdb table lists in-frame clones only, not all of them. This sample has approximately 87,000 clones, with around 81% found just once. Though probably carrying unrecorded immune exposures, donors were nominally healthy at sampling. In regard to this clone: The target antigen is unknown.

Sequenced input: PBMCs. The chain combines TRBV7-8 with TRBJ1-1; maybe TRBD1 (5 bases). The TCR was taken from an older woman in good health and CMV-seropositive. The CDR3 nucleotides are TGTGCCAGCAGCTCACAGGAGAACACTGAAGCTTTCTTT. Translation gives CASSSQENTEAFF.